The 5 T cell receptor beta chains presented below share a single source sample, sequenced in a study of blood T cell repertoires in COVID-19. Repertoires were generated with immunoSEQ multiplex PCR, while TCRdb's copy carries only in-frame clones and drops some. The sample carries 55,000 or so clones, roughly 86% recorded once. The material sequenced was peripheral blood. The receptor source for this set is a middle-aged man with COVID-19, enrolled during active disease.

This clone has more than one count but fewer than ten. V is TRBV7-9 and J is TRBJ2-1; D is ambiguous. CDR1 and CDR2 from the germline V gene are SEHNR and FQNEAQ (reference sequence). The CDR3 is made up of 12 amino acids. Trimming cost V 6 bases and J 7 bases, with 10 bases left between them. CDR3 residues: CASSIELNEQFF. CDR3 DNA sequence: TGTGCCAGCAGTATAGAATTGAATGAGCAGTTCTTC.

This clone was seen once. The chain carries TRBV3-1 (or the pseudogene TRBV3-2) and TRBJ2-1; D is possibly TRBD2 (5 bases). The length of the CDR3 is 14 residues. The germline gives CDR1 LGHDT, CDR2 YNNKEL (reference sequence). V was trimmed by 4 bases and J by 2 bases, leaving 9 bases between them. CDR3 sequence reads: CASSPGLTYNEQFF. For the CDR3, the DNA is TGTGCCAGCAGCCCTGGACTCACCTACAATGAGCAGTTCTTC.

The chain recombines TRBV29-1 with TRBJ1-4; the D is unclear. The CDR3 is made up of 12 amino acids. Trimming stripped 4 bases from V and 5 bases from J, with 8 bases between. Germline lookup yields CDR1 SQVTM and CDR2 ANQGSEA. CDR3 DNA sequence: TGCAGCGTTGGTACCCAGAATGAAAAACTGTTTTTT. Translating gives CSVGTQNEKLFF.

This clone was seen once. The chain couples TRBV11-2 to TRBJ2-7; D might be TRBD1 (5 bases). The CDR3 has 12 residues. The ends were cut back, 4 bases at V and 3 bases at J, with 7 bases in the middle. Per the germline V gene, CDR1 is SGHAT and CDR2 is FQNNGV. The CDR3 DNA is TGTGCCAGCAGCTCTGGACACTACGAGCAGTACTTC. Protein product: CASSSGHYEQYF. Full variable domain (rest looked up from reference TRBV11-2 and TRBJ2-7): EAGVAQSPRYKIIEKRQSVAFWCNPISGHATLYWYQQILGQGPKLLIQFQNNGVVDDSQLPKDRFSAERLKGVDSTLKIQPAKLEDSAVYLCASSSGHYEQYFGPGTRLTVT.

The J gene is TRBJ1-2, the V gene TRBV28; D is possibly TRBD1 (5 bases). Trimming took off 5 bases at V and 11 bases at J, with 15 bases between the two ends. The CDR3 consists of 12 residues. Germline assignment: CDR1 MDHEN and CDR2 SYDVKM. CDR3 amino acids: CASSAGTHLYTF. The CDR3 DNA reads TGTGCCAGCAGTGCGGGGACTCATCTATACACCTTC.